These T cell receptor beta chains were read from a single sample in a study of cytomegalovirus exposure and HLA in healthy donors. Data came from immunoSEQ multiplex PCR; TCRdb stores just in-frame clones and leaves some out. The data show roughly 90,000 clones, 65% to 75% seen once. Sequencing was carried out using PBMCs. The receptor source for this set is a man aged 25-45 years in good health and CMV-seropositive. Each CDR3 is given with its conserved first and last residue. The D gene is left open where the match is weak. Clone size, where shown, is once, few, many, or a class for clones that have expanded.

V gene	D gene	J gene	clone size	CDR3 protein	CDR3 DNA
TRBV7-6	TRBD1	TRBJ1-5	NA	CASSLTGVGQPQHF	TGTGCCAGCAGCTTAACAGGGGTAGGGCAGCCCCAGCATTTT
TRBV9	NA	TRBJ1-1	NA	CASSSSGHMNTEAFF	TGTGCCAGCAGCTCCTCGGGACACATGAACACTGAAGCTTTCTTT
TRBV6-5	NA	TRBJ2-2	once	CASSYLLVNTGELFF	TGTGCCAGCAGCTATCTTCTGGTGAACACCGGGGAGCTGTTTTTT
TRBV2	NA	TRBJ1-1	NA	CASLLGGNTEAFF	TGTGCCAGCCTTCTTGGAGGAAACACTGAAGCTTTCTTT
TRBV2	TRBD1	TRBJ2-3	NA	CASSGGTGGIDTQYF	TGTGCCAGCAGTGGAGGGACAGGGGGTATAGATACGCAGTATTTT
TRBV4-2	NA	TRBJ2-5	few	CASSQEKGGGETQYF	TGTGCCAGCAGCCAAGAAAAAGGGGGGGGAGAGACCCAGTACTTC
TRBV6-6	TRBD1	TRBJ1-5	NA	CASETGTRNQPQHF	TGTGCCAGCGAGACAGGGACGAGAAATCAGCCCCAGCATTTT
TRBV6-5	NA	TRBJ2-7	NA	CASSPASTTYEQYF	TGTGCCAGCAGTCCTGCCTCAACAACCTACGAGCAGTACTTC
TRBV9	NA	TRBJ2-5	NA	CASSAQGGMETQYF	TGTGCCAGCAGCGCCCAGGGGGGCATGGAGACCCAGTACTTC
TRBV11-2	NA	TRBJ2-3	NA	CASSAEPGSQNTDTQYF	TGTGCCAGCAGTGCCGAGCCCGGGAGTCAGAACACAGATACGCAGTATTTT
TRBV2	NA	TRBJ2-2	NA	CASSEVTEAGELFF	TGTGCCAGCAGTGAGGTTACGGAGGCCGGGGAGCTGTTTTTT
TRBV28	NA	TRBJ1-4	few	CASSIDSRRGLFF	TGTGCCAGCTCAATCGACAGTCGCCGGGGGCTGTTTTTT
TRBV6-5	NA	TRBJ2-7	few	CASQPPGGEQYF	TGTGCCAGCCAGCCCCCGGGTGGCGAGCAGTACTTC
TRBV2	NA	TRBJ1-4	NA	CASSEAGTREKLFF	TGTGCCAGCAGTGAAGCAGGTACGAGGGAAAAACTGTTTTTT
TRBV5-1	NA	TRBJ1-5	few	CASSLAGGGGQPQNF	TGCGCCAGCAGCTTGGCGGGTGGGGGAGGTCAGCCCCAGAATTTT
TRBV6-1	TRBD1	TRBJ1-5	NA	CAGQGDGNQPQHF	TGTGCCGGACAGGGGGACGGCAATCAGCCCCAGCATTTT